The TCR beta chain under discussion was sequenced for a study of T cell responses to AZD1222 COVID-19 vaccine. Measured with immunoSEQ multiplex PCR; TCRdb has only the in-frame clones, and not every one. The sample contains 110,000 to 150,000 clones, approximately 90% of which appear only once. Findings and caveats of the study: Only a handful of individuals given AZD1222 were seropositive at baseline. Scientists sampled the repertoires only once the peak T cell response had passed. Reports say nearly half of spike-specific TCRs go after unmutated variant regions. Mostly white British, mostly female donors; authors suggested clonal diversity may be underestimated.

About this clone: The antigen is undetermined.

Specimen: peripheral blood, collected on day 0 of AZD1222 vaccination. This receptor was taken from an adult in good health.

The CDR3 loop is CASNQTPILTF. CDR3 sequence (DNA): TGCGCCAGCAACCAGACTCCTATCCTGACTTTC. The chain is built from TRBV5-1 and TRBJ2-6; D is undetermined. Per the germline V gene, CDR1 is SGHRS and CDR2 is YFSETQ. The CDR3 runs 11 residues. The V end lost 6 bases, the J end lost 14 bases, and 12 bases lay between the germline ends.